A selection of T cell receptor beta chains follows, all from one sample in a study of blood T cell repertoires in COVID-19. Repertoires were generated with immunoSEQ multiplex PCR, while TCRdb's copy carries only in-frame clones and drops some. The sample holds about 230,000 clones, 80% to 90% seen once. Sequencing used peripheral blood. These receptors were obtained from a man aged 40-49 years with acute or convalescent COVID-19. CDR3s leave out the opening cysteine and the closing phenylalanine or tryptophan. Fields, in order: V gene, J gene, CDR3 protein.

TRBV7-8,TRBJ2-1,ASSAPDRGGDEQF
TRBV6-1,TRBJ1-5,ASSDGGTGTNSRNQPQH
TRBV10-1,TRBJ1-4,ASSESRSNEKLF
TRBV2,TRBJ1-1,ASRDRTGNTEAF
TRBV3-1/TRBV3-2,TRBJ2-7,ASSSPGLAAYEQY
TRBV5-6,TRBJ2-5,ASSWNIRQGTGETQY
TRBV6-5,TRBJ2-1,ASGGGQGNFNEQF
TRBV28,TRBJ1-5,ASSLQGSGNQPQH
TRBV5-1,TRBJ1-4,ASSWNPGQAATNEKLF
TRBV4-1,TRBJ2-3,ASSSLLTSTDTQY
TRBV6-4,TRBJ2-1,ASSDGTSGGNEQF
TRBV6-5,TRBJ1-6,ASIVRGPNSPLH
TRBV2,TRBJ2-4,ASTRGAKNIQY
TRBV5-1,TRBJ1-1,ASSVGTGMNTEAF
TRBV7-3,TRBJ2-1,ASSLMVAGGNNEQF
TRBV5-4,TRBJ1-1,ASSFTGTTEAF
TRBV30,TRBJ2-1,AWSPSINEQF
TRBV2,TRBJ2-3,ASSQGGTSTDTQY
TRBV15,TRBJ1-2,ATSSQRTGGINGYT
TRBV12-3/TRBV12-4,TRBJ2-7,ASSFGRVGEQY
TRBV7-3,TRBJ2-3,ASSLGGTDTQY
TRBV7-6,TRBJ1-5,ASSSGGNQPQH
TRBV6-2/TRBV6-3,TRBJ1-1,ASSFTGGTF
TRBV27,TRBJ2-7,ASSPGTGGEYEQY
TRBV25-1,TRBJ1-6,ASRYTGTSSPLH
TRBV2,TRBJ1-4,ASSISTTNEKLF
TRBV2,TRBJ1-1,ASQRQGEGEAF
TRBV7-9,TRBJ1-4,ASSLQGATNEKLF
TRBV5-3,TRBJ1-1,ARSLAHRGSNTEAF
TRBV7-2,TRBJ1-4,ASSLEGTGSNEKLF
TRBV20-1,TRBJ1-2,SAGTDYGYT
TRBV3-1/TRBV3-2,TRBJ1-3,ASSQDSENTIY
TRBV6-6,TRBJ1-6,ASSQRQGASSPLH
TRBV25-1,TRBJ2-3,ASSDGGPTDTQY
TRBV7-2,TRBJ2-3,ASSPGDRASTDTQY